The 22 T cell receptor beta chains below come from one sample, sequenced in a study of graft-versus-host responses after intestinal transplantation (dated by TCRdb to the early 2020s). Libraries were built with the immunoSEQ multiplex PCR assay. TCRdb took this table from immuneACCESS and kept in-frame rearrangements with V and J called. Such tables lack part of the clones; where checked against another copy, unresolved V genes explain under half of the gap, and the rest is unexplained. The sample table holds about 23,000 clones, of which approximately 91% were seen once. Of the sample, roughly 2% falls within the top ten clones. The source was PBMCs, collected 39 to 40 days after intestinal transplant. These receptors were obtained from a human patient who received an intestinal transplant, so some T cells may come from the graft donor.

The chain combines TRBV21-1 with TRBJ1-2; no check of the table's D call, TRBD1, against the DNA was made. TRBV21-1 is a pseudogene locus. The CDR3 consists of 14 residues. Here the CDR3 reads CAYRQDRGFYGYTF. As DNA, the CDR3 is TGTGCATACAGACAGGACAGGGGCTTCTATGGCTACACCTTC.

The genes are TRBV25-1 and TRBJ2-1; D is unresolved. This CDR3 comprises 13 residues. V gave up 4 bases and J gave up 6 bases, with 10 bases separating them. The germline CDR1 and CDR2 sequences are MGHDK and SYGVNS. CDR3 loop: CASSGILSNEQFF. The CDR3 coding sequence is TGTGCCAGCAGTGGGATACTTAGCAATGAGCAGTTCTTC.

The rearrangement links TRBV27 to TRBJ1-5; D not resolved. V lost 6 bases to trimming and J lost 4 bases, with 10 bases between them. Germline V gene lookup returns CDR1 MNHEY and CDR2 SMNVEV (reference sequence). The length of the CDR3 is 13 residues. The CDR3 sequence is CASSLGANQPQHF. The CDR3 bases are TGTGCCAGCAGCCTCGGAGCTAATCAGCCCCAGCATTTT.

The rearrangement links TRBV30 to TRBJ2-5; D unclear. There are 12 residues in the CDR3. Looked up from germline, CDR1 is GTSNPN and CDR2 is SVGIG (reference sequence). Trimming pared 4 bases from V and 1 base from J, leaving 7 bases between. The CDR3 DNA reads TGTGCCTGGAACGGGTTCCAAGAGACCCAGTACTTC. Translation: CAWNGFQETQYF.

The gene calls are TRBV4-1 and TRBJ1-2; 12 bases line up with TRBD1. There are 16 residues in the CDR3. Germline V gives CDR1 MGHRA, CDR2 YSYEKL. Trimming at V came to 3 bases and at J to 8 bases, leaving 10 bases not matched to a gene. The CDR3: CASSQLRPGQGAGYTF. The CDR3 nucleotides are TGCGCCAGCAGCCAGCTAAGACCGGGACAGGGGGCAGGCTACACCTTC.

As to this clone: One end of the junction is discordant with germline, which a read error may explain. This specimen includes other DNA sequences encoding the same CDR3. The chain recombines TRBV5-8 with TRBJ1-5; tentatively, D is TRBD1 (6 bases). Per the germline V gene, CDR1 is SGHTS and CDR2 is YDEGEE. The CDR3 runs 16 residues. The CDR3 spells CASSLGQVEYNQPQHF. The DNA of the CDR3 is TGTGCCAGCAGCTTGGGACAGGTCGAATACAATCAGCCCCAACATTTT.

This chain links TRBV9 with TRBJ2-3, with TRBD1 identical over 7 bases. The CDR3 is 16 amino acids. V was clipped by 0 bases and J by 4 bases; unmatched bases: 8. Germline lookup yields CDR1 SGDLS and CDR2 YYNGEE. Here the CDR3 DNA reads TGTGCCAGCAGCGTAGCAGGGGGTGAGAGAGCAGATACGCAGTATTTT. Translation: CASSVAGGERADTQYF.

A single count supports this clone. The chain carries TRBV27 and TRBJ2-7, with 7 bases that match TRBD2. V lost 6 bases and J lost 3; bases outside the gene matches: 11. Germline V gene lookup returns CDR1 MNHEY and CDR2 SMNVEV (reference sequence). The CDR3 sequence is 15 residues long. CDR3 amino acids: CASRARREKGYEQYF. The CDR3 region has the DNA TGTGCCAGCAGGGCACGGCGGGAGAAAGGCTACGAGCAGTACTTC.

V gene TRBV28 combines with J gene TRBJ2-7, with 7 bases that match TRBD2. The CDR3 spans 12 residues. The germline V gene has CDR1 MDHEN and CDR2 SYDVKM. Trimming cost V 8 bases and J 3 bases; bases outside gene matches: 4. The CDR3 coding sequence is TGTGCCAGCCGCGGGAGAGGCTACGAGCAGTACTTC. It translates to CASRGRGYEQYF.

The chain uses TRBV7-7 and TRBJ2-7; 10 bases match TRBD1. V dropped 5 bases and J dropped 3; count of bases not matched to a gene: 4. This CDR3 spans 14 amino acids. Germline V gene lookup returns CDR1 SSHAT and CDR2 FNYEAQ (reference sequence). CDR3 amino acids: CASSPGTGDYEQYF. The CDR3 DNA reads TGTGCCAGCAGCCCCGGGACAGGGGACTACGAGCAGTACTTC.

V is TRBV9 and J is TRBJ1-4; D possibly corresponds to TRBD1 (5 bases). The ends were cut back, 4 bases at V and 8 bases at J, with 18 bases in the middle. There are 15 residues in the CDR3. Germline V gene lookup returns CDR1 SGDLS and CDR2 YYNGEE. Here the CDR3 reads CASSPGINGGEKLFF. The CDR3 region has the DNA TGTGCCAGCAGCCCAGGGATTAACGGAGGGGAAAAACTGTTTTTT. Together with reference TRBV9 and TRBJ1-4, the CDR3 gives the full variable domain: DSGVTQTPKHLITATGQRVTLRCSPRSGDLSVYWYQQSLDQGLQFLIQYYNGEERAKGNILERFSAQQFPDLHSELNLSSLELGDSALYFCASSPGINGGEKLFFGSGTQLSVL.

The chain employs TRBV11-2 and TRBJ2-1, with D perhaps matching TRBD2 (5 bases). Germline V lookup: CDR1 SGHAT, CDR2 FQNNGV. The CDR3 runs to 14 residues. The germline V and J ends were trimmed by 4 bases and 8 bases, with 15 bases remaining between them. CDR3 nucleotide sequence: TGTGCCAGCAGCTCGGGCGGGCAGACCCATGAGCAGTTCTTC. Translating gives CASSSGGQTHEQFF.

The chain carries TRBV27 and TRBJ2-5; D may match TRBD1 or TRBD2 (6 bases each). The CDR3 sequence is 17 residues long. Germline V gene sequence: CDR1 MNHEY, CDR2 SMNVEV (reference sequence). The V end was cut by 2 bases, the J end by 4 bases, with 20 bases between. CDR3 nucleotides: TGTGCCAGCAGTTTAAATGAGAATTTGGGGGGCGCAGAGACCCAGTACTTC. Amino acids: CASSLNENLGGAETQYF.

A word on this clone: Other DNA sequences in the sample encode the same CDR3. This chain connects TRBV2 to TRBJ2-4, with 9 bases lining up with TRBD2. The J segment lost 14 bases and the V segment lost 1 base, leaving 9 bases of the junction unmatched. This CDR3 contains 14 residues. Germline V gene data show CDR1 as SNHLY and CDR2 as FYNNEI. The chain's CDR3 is CASSEGLAGGPEYF. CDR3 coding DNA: TGTGCCAGCAGTGAAGGCCTGGCGGGAGGGCCAGAGTACTTC.

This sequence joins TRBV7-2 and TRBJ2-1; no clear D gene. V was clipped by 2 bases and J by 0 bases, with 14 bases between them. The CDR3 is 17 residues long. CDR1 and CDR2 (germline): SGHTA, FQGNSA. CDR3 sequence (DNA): TGTGCCAGCAGCTTACGAAGCCTTGGCAGCTCCTACAATGAGCAGTTCTTC. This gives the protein CASSLRSLGSSYNEQFF.

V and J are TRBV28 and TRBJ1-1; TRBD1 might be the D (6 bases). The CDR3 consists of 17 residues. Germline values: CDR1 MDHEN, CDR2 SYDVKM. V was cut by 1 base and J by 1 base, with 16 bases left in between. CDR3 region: CASSLSQGQGKNTEAFF. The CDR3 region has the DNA TGTGCCAGCAGTTTATCCCAGGGCCAGGGGAAGAACACTGAAGCTTTCTTT.

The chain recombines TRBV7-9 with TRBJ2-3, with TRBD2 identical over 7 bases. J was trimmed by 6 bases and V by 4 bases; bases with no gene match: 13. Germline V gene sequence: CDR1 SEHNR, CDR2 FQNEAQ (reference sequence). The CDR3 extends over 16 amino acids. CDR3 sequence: CASSSPWSGGWDTQYF. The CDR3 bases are TGTGCCAGCAGCTCGCCTTGGTCGGGAGGATGGGATACGCAGTATTTT.

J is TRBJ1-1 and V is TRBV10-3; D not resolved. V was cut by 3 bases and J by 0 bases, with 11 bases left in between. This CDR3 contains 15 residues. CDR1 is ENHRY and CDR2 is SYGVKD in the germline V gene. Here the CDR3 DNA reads TGTGCCATCAGTGATATAGGTTTTATGAACACTGAAGCTTTCTTT. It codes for CAISDIGFMNTEAFF.

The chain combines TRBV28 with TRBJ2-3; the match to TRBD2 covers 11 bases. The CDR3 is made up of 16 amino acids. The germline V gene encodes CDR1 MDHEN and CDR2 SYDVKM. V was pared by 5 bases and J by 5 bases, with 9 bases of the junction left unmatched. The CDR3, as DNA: TGTGCCAGCAGTCTACTAGCGGGAGCCCCGGTAGATACGCAGTATTTT. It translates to CASSLLAGAPVDTQYF.

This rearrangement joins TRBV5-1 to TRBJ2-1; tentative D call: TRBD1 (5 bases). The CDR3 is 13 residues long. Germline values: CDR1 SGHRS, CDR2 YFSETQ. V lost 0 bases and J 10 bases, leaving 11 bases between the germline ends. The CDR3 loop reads CASSLGPRGEQFF. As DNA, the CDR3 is TGCGCCAGCAGCTTGGGTCCTAGGGGCGAGCAGTTCTTC.

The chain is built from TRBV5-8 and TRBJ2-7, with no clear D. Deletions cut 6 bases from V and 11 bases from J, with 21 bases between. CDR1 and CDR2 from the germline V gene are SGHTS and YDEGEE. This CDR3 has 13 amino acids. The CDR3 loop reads CASTLPSWVREYF. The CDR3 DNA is TGTGCCAGCACTTTGCCGTCGTGGGTCCGGGAGTACTTC.

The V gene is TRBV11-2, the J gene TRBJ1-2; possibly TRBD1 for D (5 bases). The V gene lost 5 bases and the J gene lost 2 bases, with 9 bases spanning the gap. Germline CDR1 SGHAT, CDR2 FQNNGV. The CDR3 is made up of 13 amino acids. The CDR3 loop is CASSGSGNYGYTF. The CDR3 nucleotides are TGTGCCAGCAGCGGGTCAGGGAACTATGGCTACACCTTC.